The 2 T cell receptor beta chains below come from one sample, sequenced in a study of blood T cell repertoires in COVID-19. Some clones are missing from TCRdb's copy, which holds only in-frame ones; the method was immunoSEQ multiplex PCR. The repertoire holds 150,000 or so clones, about 90% seen once, with 6% to 7% in the top ten. The sequenced sample was peripheral blood. These receptors were taken from a man older than 75 with acute or convalescent COVID-19.

In its sample, this clone was seen once. V gene TRBV29-1 combines with J gene TRBJ1-1; D perhaps matches TRBD1 (6 bases). The CDR3 extends over 12 amino acids. V shed 4 bases and J shed 8 bases, with 14 bases lying between them. Germline V gives CDR1 SQVTM, CDR2 ANQGSEA. The CDR3 loop reads CSVGGGALEAFF. The CDR3 nucleotides read TGCAGCGTTGGTGGGGGGGCGTTAGAAGCTTTCTTT.

This chain links TRBV28 with TRBJ1-2; D remains ambiguous. Germline CDR1 MDHEN, CDR2 SYDVKM. The length of the CDR3 is 11 residues. V was clipped by 7 bases and J by 4 bases, with 7 bases between them. The CDR3 here is CASTDSYGYTF. The CDR3 nucleotides are TGTGCCAGCACTGACTCCTATGGCTACACCTTC.